Presented here are 13 T cell receptor beta chains from one specimen sequenced in a study of cytomegalovirus exposure and HLA in healthy donors. With 60 Vbeta and 13 Jbeta primers, the PCR was carried out. TCRdb's copy holds only in-frame clones and misses some; the assay was immunoSEQ multiplex PCR. Among approximately 120,000 clones, around 73% were seen once, and the ten largest hold roughly 8%. The sequenced sample consisted of PBMCs. These receptors all stem from a man between 35 and 55 years old in good health and CMV-seronegative.

The rearrangement joins TRBV12-5 to TRBJ1-1; D is perhaps TRBD1 (6 bases). The CDR3 totals 14 residues. V lost 5 bases, J lost 5 bases, and 15 bases lay in between. CDR1 is LGHNT and CDR2 is FRNRAP in the germline V gene. The CDR3 protein is CASGLRGGRTEAFF. The CDR3 region has the DNA TGTGCTAGTGGTCTGCGCGGGGGGCGGACTGAAGCTTTCTTT.

The chain carries TRBV27 and TRBJ2-7, with D perhaps matching TRBD1 (6 bases). CDR1 is MNHEY and CDR2 is SMNVEV in the germline V gene (reference sequence). The CDR3 is made up of 13 amino acids. The V and J ends lost 2 bases and 6 bases respectively, with 11 bases between them. Written as DNA, the CDR3 is TGTGCCAGCAGTTTAGGGGCAGGGGTCGAGCAGTACTTC. As protein: CASSLGAGVEQYF.

V is TRBV5-4 and J is TRBJ1-6, with TRBD1 matching 8 bases. The germline CDR1 and CDR2 sequences are SGHNT and YYREEE (reference sequence). This CDR3 has 15 amino acids. The V and J ends lost 1 base and 9 bases, in that order; junction bases with no gene match: 6. CDR3 residues: CASSLRQGAASPLHF. For the CDR3, the DNA is TGTGCCAGCAGCTTGCGGCAGGGGGCGGCTTCACCCCTCCACTTT.

The genes are TRBV5-1 and TRBJ1-3; 9 bases agree with TRBD1. The CDR3 covers 20 residues. CDR1 SGHRS and CDR2 YFSETQ come from the germline V gene. Trimming removed 0 bases from V and 8 bases from J; junction bases left unmatched: 21. This CDR3 is CASSLGTVTTGGSSLHTIYF. DNA for the CDR3: TGCGCCAGCAGCTTGGGGACAGTCACGACAGGGGGAAGCTCGTTACACACCATATATTTT.

The sample holds a few counts of this clone. The rearrangement joins TRBV19 to TRBJ2-1; 14 nucleotides match TRBD2. Trimming cost V 6 bases and J 0 bases; bases outside gene matches: 13. CDR1 is LNHDA, CDR2 SQIVND, per germline (reference sequence). This CDR3 is 20 amino acids long. CDR3 amino acids: CASRTTSRTSGGSSYNEQFF. CDR3 nucleotide sequence: TGTGCCAGTAGGACTACGTCCCGGACTAGCGGGGGGAGCTCCTACAATGAGCAGTTCTTC.

The V gene is TRBV11-3, the J gene TRBJ2-7, with 7 bases that match TRBD1. V lost 4 bases, J lost 3 bases, and 3 bases stayed unmatched. CDR3 size: 13 residues. Germline V gene sequence: CDR1 SGHNT, CDR2 YENEEA. The CDR3: CASSSGDSYEQYF. The DNA of the CDR3 is TGTGCCAGCAGCTCCGGGGACAGCTACGAGCAGTACTTC.

This chain uses TRBV6-6 with TRBJ2-5; D gene uncertain. Germline CDR1 and CDR2: MNHNY and SVGAGI (reference sequence). V was trimmed by 6 bases and J by 4 bases, leaving 12 bases between them. The CDR3 sequence is 13 residues long. In DNA form, the CDR3 reads TGTGCCAGCAGCCCCGGAACAGTAGAGACCCAGTACTTC. Translating it yields CASSPGTVETQYF.

This clone was seen a few times. J is TRBJ2-5 and V is TRBV7-8, with 7 bases aligning to TRBD1. The DNA end favors TRBJ2-7, so the J call may be wrong. CDR3 length: 14 residues. Per the germline V gene, CDR1 is SGHVS and CDR2 is FQNEAQ. CDR3 sequence: CASSSTGPTYEQYF. CDR3 bases: TGTGCCAGCAGCTCGACAGGGCCTACCTACGAGCAGTACTTC.

The chain is built from TRBV4-3 and TRBJ2-7; 7 bases map to TRBD1. The germline CDR1 and CDR2 sequences are LGHNA and YSLEER. This CDR3 is built from 13 residues. J was trimmed by 5 bases and V by 1 base; bases with no gene match: 2. CDR3 sequence reads: CASSQGTGDEQYF. CDR3 bases: TGCGCCAGCAGCCAAGGCACAGGGGACGAGCAGTACTTC.

About this clone itself: One end of the junction varies from germline; a read error may be responsible. The chain links TRBV25-1 to TRBJ1-2; no clear D. CDR1 and CDR2 from the germline V gene are MGHDK and SYGVNS. This CDR3 is 14 amino acids long. The CDR3 sequence: CASSERWINYGYPF. The CDR3 DNA reads as TGTGCCAGCAGTGAACGGTGGATTAACTATGGCTACCCCTTC.

Concerning this clone itself: Because it lacks the conserved phenylalanine or tryptophan at the end, this CDR3 is likely a read error. V and J are TRBV5-1 and TRBJ1-1; 9 bases are a match to TRBD1. The V and J ends lost 6 bases and 4 bases, in that order; junction bases with no gene match: 10. Germline assignment: CDR1 SGHRS and CDR2 YFSETQ. The CDR3 consists of 15 residues. CDR3 sequence reads: CASKTGGIAGTEAFL. The CDR3 DNA reads TGCGCCAGCAAGACAGGGGGTATAGCGGGCACTGAAGCTTTCCTT.

This clone was counted a single time. The chain combines TRBV5-6 with TRBJ2-7; TRBD1 aligns across 8 bases. CDR3 length: 16 amino acids. V shed 4 bases, J shed 1 base, and the junction held 10 bases outside the gene matches. The V gene's germline CDR1 is SGHDT and CDR2 YYEEEE. CDR3 protein: CASSQGQGAVSYEQYF. In nucleotides, the CDR3 is TGTGCCAGCAGCCAGGGCCAGGGGGCTGTATCCTACGAGCAGTACTTC.

The chain couples TRBV27 to TRBJ1-1; perhaps TRBD1 as D (5 bases). With 5 bases removed from V and 5 bases from J, the gap between germline ends came to 9 bases. The germline gives CDR1 MNHEY, CDR2 SMNVEV (reference sequence). This CDR3 is built from 12 residues. The CDR3 DNA reads TGTGCCAGCAGTCCCGGGGGGACTGAAGCTTTCTTT. Its translation is CASSPGGTEAFF.